One and the same sample provided the 11 T cell receptor beta chains below, sequenced in a study of tissue T cells after allogeneic stem cell transplantation. Documented time point: mouse harvest day 14 after allogeneic transplant. The graft held 10^6 splenic CD5+ T cells and 10^7 T-cell-depleted bone marrow cells. Assay: immunoSEQ multiplex PCR; the TCRdb copy retains only in-frame clones and omits some. Of 5,000 to 6,000 clones listed, around 48% are singletons. The material sequenced was gut tissue. Every receptor here comes from a female BALB/c mouse given C57BL/6 T cells with graft-versus-host disease after an allogeneic hematopoietic cell transplant.

Notes on this clone: Gene and germline names: mouse. The read ends 1 residue shy of where the CDR3 ends; the end is completed using the germline J gene. The chain employs TRBV26 and TRBJ2-2, with D possibly TRBD1 on 5 matching bases. Germline assignment: CDR1 KGHPV and CDR2 FQNQEV (reference sequence). The ends were cut back, 4 bases at V and 2 bases at J, with 8 bases in the middle. The CDR3 spans 14 residues. CDR3 protein: CASSPRVNTGQLYF. The CDR3 DNA, read in part, is TGTGCCAGCAGTCCCAGGGTCAACACCGGGCAGCTCTAC.

With respect to this clone: Mouse names are used for the genes. The read finishes 1 residue shy of the CDR3 end, and the germline J gene is used to complete it. The chain couples TRBV3 to TRBJ2-7; 8 bases fit TRBD1. The germline gives CDR1 SNHLY, CDR2 FYNGKV (reference sequence). The CDR3 sequence is 13 residues long. V trimming: 3 bases; J trimming: 3 bases; junction bases outside the gene matches: 1. The CDR3 sequence is CASSFTGGYEQYF. The CDR3 bases that were read are TGTGCCAGCAGCTTCACAGGGGGCTATGAACAGTAC.

Points on this clone: The genes are named according to mouse. The read ends 1 residue early relative to the CDR3; the germline J gene fills the gap. The chain has TRBV23 and TRBJ2-1; TRBD1 is taken as the D call from the table, unchecked against the DNA. The CDR3 runs to 14 residues. Germline CDR1 and CDR2: KGHTA and FQNQQP. CDR3 amino acids: CSSSQSHKYAEQFF. CDR3 bases read: TGCTCCAGCAGTCAATCGCACAAATATGCTGAGCAGTTC.

Concerning this clone itself: The genes and germline here are from mouse. The CDR3 goes on 1 residue after the read ends, and that part is filled in from the germline J gene. The J gene is TRBJ1-1, the V gene TRBV3; perhaps TRBD1 as D (6 bases). Trimming left V 4 bases short and J 4 bases short, with 13 bases between. The CDR3 runs 14 residues. Germline V gene lookup returns CDR1 SNHLY and CDR2 FYNGKV (reference sequence). The CDR3 is CASSSQGSGTEVFF. Partial CDR3 DNA: TGTGCCAGCAGCTCCCAGGGGAGCGGCACAGAAGTCTTC.

To note about this clone: Here the gene names and germline are mouse. The CDR3 goes on 1 residue after the read ends, and that part is filled in from the germline J gene. V usage is TRBV23 and J usage is TRBJ1-5; the D call TRBD1 from the table was never checked on the DNA. CDR3 length equals 14 residues. Germline loops: CDR1 KGHTA, CDR2 FQNQQP. CDR3 DNA, as far as it was read: TGCTCCAGCAGTCAAGGGACATACAACCAGGCTCCGCTT. This translates into CSSSQGTYNQAPL. The entire CDR3 protein reads CSSSQGTYNQAPLF.

For this clone: The gene names here belong to mouse. The CDR3 is cut off 1 residue early in the read; its end comes from the germline J gene. The gene calls are TRBV14 and TRBJ2-2; the match to TRBD1 covers 9 bases. The length of the CDR3 is 15 residues. With V trimmed by 1 base and J by 2 bases, 0 bases remained unmatched. Germline V lookup: CDR1 SGHDT, CDR2 FRDEAV. CDR3 sequence reads: CASSFGTGNTGQLYF. Incomplete CDR3 DNA: TGTGCCAGCAGTTTCGGGACAGGGAACACCGGGCAGCTCTAC.

On this clone: Gene and germline names: mouse. The read halts 1 residue ahead of the CDR3 end, with the missing end drawn from the germline J gene. The rearrangement links TRBV4 to TRBJ2-3; TRBD2 is a possible D gene (6 bases). Trimming cost V 5 bases and J 0 bases, with 9 bases left between them. Germline V gene data show CDR1 as LGHDT and CDR2 as YNNKQL (reference sequence). The CDR3 covers 14 residues. Here the CDR3 reads CASSLLGSAETLYF. The sequenced CDR3 bases are TGTGCCAGCAGCCTACTGGGTAGTGCAGAAACGCTGTAT. Full variable domain (remainder filled in from reference TRBV4 and TRBJ2-3): ETAVFQTPNYHVTQVGNEVSFNCKQTLGHDTMYWYKQDSKKLLKIMFSYNNKQLIVNETVPRRFSPQSSDKAHLNLRIKSVEPEDSAVYLCASSLLGSAETLYFGSGTRLTVL.

Remarks on this clone: Gene names and germline refer to mouse. The read falls 1 residue short of the CDR3 end, and the missing part is taken from the germline J gene. The rearrangement joins TRBV12-1 to TRBJ1-1, with D possibly being TRBD1 (6 bases). The CDR3 runs 14 residues. Germline CDR1 reads SGHSN; CDR2 reads HYEKVE. Trimming cost V 4 bases and J 0 bases, with 11 bases left between them. The CDR3: CASSQQGANTEVFF. CDR3 DNA, as far as it was read: TGTGCCAGCTCCCAACAGGGAGCAAACACAGAAGTCTTC.

With respect to this clone: Genes here carry mouse names. The CDR3 is cut off 1 residue early in the read; its end comes from the germline J gene. The J gene is TRBJ2-2, the V gene TRBV14; 10 nucleotides align to TRBD2. CDR3 length: 17 residues. Germline V lookup: CDR1 SGHDT, CDR2 FRDEAV. V lost 1 base, J lost 4 bases, and 7 bases stayed unmatched. CDR3: CASSFPRLGGPTGQLYF. The sequenced CDR3 bases are TGTGCCAGCAGTTTCCCTCGGCTGGGGGGGCCCACCGGGCAGCTCTAC.

On this clone: Gene names are mouse gene names. The observed sequence ends 1 residue before the CDR3 terminus, with the missing tail filled in from the germline J gene. The V gene is TRBV3, the J gene TRBJ2-3, with a possible D match to TRBD2 (6 bases). Germline V gene lookup returns CDR1 SNHLY and CDR2 FYNGKV (reference sequence). V lost 5 bases and J 0 bases, leaving 9 bases between the germline ends. CDR3 length equals 14 residues. CDR3 bases read: TGTGCCAGCAGCGCCTGGGGTAGTGCAGAAACGCTGTAT. Its protein product is CASSAWGSAETLY. The CDR3 as a whole reads CASSAWGSAETLYF.

A remark on this clone: Gene names refer to mouse genes. Read coverage stops 1 residue before the CDR3 terminus; the germline J gene supplies the remainder. The chain joins TRBV31 to TRBJ2-1, with 10 bases identical to TRBD2. V lost 4 bases to trimming and J lost 3 bases; unmatched junction nucleotides: 9. The CDR3 loop spans 16 amino acids. Looked up from germline, CDR1 is GKSSPN and CDR2 is SITVG. CDR3 bases read: TGTGCCTGGACCCTCCTGGGGGGGCGCGGCTATGCTGAGCAGTTC. Translated, it gives CAWTLLGGRGYAEQF. In full, the CDR3 is CAWTLLGGRGYAEQFF.